This is a list of T cell receptor beta chains from one sample in a study of shared clonotypes between healthy human individuals. Sequenced by immunoSEQ multiplex PCR; TCRdb stores in-frame clones only, minus some. This table has some 2,100,000 clones, more than 90% appearing once. The specimen sequenced was naive CD4+ T cells sorted from blood. The receptors were gathered from a man between 18 and 35 years old in good health. The CDR3 runs from the conserved cysteine through the conserved F or W. D genes are given only for firm matches. Clone size is shown for a subset of rows, as once, few, many or a class of expanded clone.

v_gene	d_gene	abundance	j_gene	CDR3nt	CDR3aa
TRBV7-9	.	.	TRBJ1-4	TGTGCCAGCAGCGTACCCCCGGGACGGGGGGATGAAAAACTGTTTTTT	CASSVPPGRGDEKLFF
TRBV28	TRBD2	.	TRBJ2-2	TGTGCCACCAGGACTAGCGGGAACACCGGGGAGCTGTTTTTT	CATRTSGNTGELFF
TRBV5-1	.	.	TRBJ1-1	TGCGCCAGCAGCTTGGAGGGGTCGGCTTTCTTT	CASSLEGSAFF
TRBV5-1	.	.	TRBJ1-2	TGCGCCAGCAGCTTGGAGAAATCGGACTATGGCTACACCTTC	CASSLEKSDYGYTF
TRBV20-1	.	.	TRBJ2-2	TGCAGTGCTGGCCCGCCCGGGGAGCTGTTTTTT	CSAGPPGELFF
TRBV28	.	.	TRBJ1-5	TGTGCCAGCAGCCCCCAGTGGGGAAATCAGCCCCAGCATTTT	CASSPQWGNQPQHF
TRBV9	TRBD1	.	TRBJ1-4	TGTGCCAGCAGCCCCAGGGAGGGGGCGAGGGAAAAACTGTTTTTT	CASSPREGAREKLFF
TRBV2	TRBD1	.	TRBJ2-7	TGTGCCAGCAGGGCAGGACAGGGGGGGAGATACGAGCAGTACTTC	CASRAGQGGRYEQYF
TRBV11-2	.	.	TRBJ1-5	TGTGCCAGCAGCTTGGGTCAGGGGCTGAATCAGCCCCAGCATTTT	CASSLGQGLNQPQHF
TRBV6-5	TRBD2	.	TRBJ2-1	TGTGCCAGCAGTTACCGGGGTAGCGGGAGGGAAAGTGAGCAGTTCTTC	CASSYRGSGRESEQFF
TRBV14	.	.	TRBJ1-1	TGTGCCAGCAGCCGGACTACGAACACTGAAGCTTTCTTT	CASSRTTNTEAFF
TRBV11-2	.	few	TRBJ2-7	TGTGCCAGCAGCTTAGGCACCGGAGAGGACGACGAGCAGTACTTC	CASSLGTGEDDEQYF
TRBV5-1	TRBD1	.	TRBJ1-1	TGCGCCAGCAGCTTTCCCAGGGGGCGAGCTTTCTTT	CASSFPRGRAFF
TRBV6-5	.	.	TRBJ2-4	TGTGCCAGCAGGCCAGAGAGGATAGCCAAAAACATTCAGTACTTC	CASRPERIAKNIQYF
TRBV15	.	.	TRBJ1-1	TGTGCCACCAGCAGAATTTCTAACACTGAAGCTTTCTTT	CATSRISNTEAFF
TRBV30	.	.	TRBJ1-2	TGTGCCTACCTTTATGAGGGGGGCTACACCTTC	CAYLYEGGYTF
TRBV2	TRBD1	.	TRBJ2-7	TGTGCCAGCAGCGACGACAGGGAAGCCCTGTACTTC	CASSDDREALYF
TRBV6-1	TRBD2	.	TRBJ2-1	TGTGCCAGCAGCAAGCCGGGACTAGCGGCAAATGAGCAGTTCTTC	CASSKPGLAANEQFF